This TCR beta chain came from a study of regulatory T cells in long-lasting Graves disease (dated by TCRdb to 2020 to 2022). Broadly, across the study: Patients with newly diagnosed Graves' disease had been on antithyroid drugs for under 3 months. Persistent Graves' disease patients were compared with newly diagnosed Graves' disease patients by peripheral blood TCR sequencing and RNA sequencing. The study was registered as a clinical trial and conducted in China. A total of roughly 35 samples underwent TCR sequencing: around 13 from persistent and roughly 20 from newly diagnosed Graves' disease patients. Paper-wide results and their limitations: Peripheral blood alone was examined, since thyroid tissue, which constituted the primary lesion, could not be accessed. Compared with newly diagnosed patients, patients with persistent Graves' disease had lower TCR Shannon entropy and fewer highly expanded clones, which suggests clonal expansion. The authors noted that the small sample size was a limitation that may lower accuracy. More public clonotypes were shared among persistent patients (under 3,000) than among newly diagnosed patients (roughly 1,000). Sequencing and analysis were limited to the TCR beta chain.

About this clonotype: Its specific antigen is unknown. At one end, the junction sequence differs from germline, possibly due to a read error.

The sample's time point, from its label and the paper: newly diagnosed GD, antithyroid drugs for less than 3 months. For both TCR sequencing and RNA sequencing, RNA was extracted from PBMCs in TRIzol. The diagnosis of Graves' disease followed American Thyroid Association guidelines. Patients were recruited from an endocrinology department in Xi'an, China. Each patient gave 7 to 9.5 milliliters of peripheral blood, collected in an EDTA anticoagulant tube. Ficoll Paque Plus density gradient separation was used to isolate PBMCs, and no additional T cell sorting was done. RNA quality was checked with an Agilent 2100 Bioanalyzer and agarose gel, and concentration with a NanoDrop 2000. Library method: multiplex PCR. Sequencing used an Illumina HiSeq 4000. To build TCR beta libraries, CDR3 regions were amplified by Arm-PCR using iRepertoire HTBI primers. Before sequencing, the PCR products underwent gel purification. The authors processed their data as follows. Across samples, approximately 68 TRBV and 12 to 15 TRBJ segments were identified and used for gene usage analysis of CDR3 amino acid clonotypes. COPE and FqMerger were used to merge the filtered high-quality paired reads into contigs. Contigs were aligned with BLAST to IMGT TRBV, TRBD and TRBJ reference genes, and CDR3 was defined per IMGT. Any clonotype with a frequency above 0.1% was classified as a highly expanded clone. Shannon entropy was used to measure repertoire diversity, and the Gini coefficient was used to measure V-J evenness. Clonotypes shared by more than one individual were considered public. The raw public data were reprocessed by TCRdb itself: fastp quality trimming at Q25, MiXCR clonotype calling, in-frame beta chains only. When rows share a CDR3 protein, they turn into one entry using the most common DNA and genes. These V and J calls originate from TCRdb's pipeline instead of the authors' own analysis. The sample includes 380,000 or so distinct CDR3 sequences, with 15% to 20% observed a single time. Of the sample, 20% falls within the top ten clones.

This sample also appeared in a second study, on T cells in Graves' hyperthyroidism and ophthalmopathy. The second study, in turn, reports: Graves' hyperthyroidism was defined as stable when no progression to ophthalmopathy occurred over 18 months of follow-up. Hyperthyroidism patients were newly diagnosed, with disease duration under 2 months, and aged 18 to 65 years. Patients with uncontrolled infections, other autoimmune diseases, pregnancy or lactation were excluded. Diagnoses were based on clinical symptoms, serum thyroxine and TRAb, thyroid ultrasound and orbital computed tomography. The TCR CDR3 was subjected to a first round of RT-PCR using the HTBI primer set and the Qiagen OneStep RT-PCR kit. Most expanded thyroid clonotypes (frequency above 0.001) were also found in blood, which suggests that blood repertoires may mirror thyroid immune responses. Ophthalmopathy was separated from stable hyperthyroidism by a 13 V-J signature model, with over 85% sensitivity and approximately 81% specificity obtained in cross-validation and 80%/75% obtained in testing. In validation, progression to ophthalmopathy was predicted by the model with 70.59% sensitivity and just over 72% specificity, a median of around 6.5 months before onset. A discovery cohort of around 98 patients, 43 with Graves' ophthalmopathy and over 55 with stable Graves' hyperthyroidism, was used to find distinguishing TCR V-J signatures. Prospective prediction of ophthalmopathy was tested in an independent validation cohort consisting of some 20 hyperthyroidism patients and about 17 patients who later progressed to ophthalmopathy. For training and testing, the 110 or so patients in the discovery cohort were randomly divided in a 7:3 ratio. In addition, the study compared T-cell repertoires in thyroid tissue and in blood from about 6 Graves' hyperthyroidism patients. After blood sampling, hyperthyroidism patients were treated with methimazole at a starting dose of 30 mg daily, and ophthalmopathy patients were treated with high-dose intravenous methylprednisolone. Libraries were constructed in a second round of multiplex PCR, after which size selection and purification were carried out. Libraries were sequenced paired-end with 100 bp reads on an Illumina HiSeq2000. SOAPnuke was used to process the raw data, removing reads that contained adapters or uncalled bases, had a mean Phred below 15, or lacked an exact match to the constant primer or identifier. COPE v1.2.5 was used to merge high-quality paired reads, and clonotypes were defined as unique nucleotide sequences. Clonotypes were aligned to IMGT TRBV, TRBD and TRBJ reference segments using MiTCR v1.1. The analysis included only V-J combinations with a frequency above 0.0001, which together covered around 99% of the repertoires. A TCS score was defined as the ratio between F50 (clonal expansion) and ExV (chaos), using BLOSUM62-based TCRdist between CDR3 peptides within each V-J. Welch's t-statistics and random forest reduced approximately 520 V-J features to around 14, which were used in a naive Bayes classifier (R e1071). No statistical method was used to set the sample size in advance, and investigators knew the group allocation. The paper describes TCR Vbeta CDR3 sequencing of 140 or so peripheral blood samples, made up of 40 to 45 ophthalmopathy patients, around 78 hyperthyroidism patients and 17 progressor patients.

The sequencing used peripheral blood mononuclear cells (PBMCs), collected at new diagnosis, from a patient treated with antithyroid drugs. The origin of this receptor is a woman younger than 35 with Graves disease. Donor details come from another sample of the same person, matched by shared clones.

The DNA sequence reads TGTGCCAGCAGCCCAGGGGGCGGGCGCTATAATTCACCCCTCCACTTT. Translated, it gives CASSPGGGRYNSPLHF. The rearranged segments are TRBV5-1 and TRBJ1-6; 8 of the junction bases match TRBD1. In the germline V gene, CDR1 corresponds to SGHRS and CDR2 to YFSETQ. CDR3 length: 16 amino acids, cysteine to phenylalanine. The sequence is cut down to CDR3 DNA, 48 bases in frame from base 1.